The clone carrying this TCR beta chain was seen a few times. V shed 5 bases, J shed 2 bases, and the junction held 15 bases outside the gene matches. Germline V gene data show CDR1 as LNHDA and CDR2 as SQIVND (reference sequence). CDR3 size: 19 residues. The data stem from a study of T cells in Graves' hyperthyroidism and ophthalmopathy. The CDR3 regions of TCR beta were amplified from RNA transcripts. HTBI primers were used for first-round RT-PCR of the TCR CDR3. TCRdb re-called the multiplex PCR reads through MiXCR, storing one row per CDR3 protein. The sample shows a few hundred thousand distinct CDR3 sequences, around 16% of them seen only once.

This chain joins TRBV19 and TRBJ2-7; 13 bases are shared with TRBD2. The clonotype was recovered from a woman aged 25 to 39 with Graves' hyperthyroidism. The sample consisted of blood. The CDR3 spells CASSLSGLAGLFGPYEQYF. The CDR3 DNA follows: TGTGCCAGTAGTCTCTCGGGACTAGCGGGATTGTTTGGGCCCTACGAGCAGTACTTC.